This TCR beta chain was recorded in a study of long-term antiretroviral therapy in people with HIV. A v3.0 immunoSEQ assay was performed at survey level. The data were produced by immunoSEQ multiplex PCR, yet TCRdb's version contains in-frame clones alone and is incomplete. The repertoire holds approximately 35,000 clones, with around 97% as singletons. V gave up 4 bases and J gave up 6 bases; unmatched junction bases: 4. Germline V CDR1 and CDR2: MGHRA, YSYEKL. The CDR3 consists of 14 residues. This TCR derives from a man aged 25-45 years with HIV. The sample was unsorted PBMCs, taken 6.9 years after starting antiretroviral therapy. The rearrangement joins TRBV4-1 to TRBJ2-3; 10 nucleotides agree with TRBD2. This chain's CDR3 is CASSLLGLADTQYF. The DNA of the CDR3 is TGCGCCAGCAGCCTCCTGGGACTAGCGGATACGCAGTATTTT.